This is a list of T cell receptor beta chains from one sample in a study of blood T cell repertoires in COVID-19. Sequencing used immunoSEQ multiplex PCR; TCRdb keeps in-frame clones, though not all of them. This table holds around 120,000 clones, around three quarters found once. Material for sequencing was peripheral blood. These receptors originate from a woman over 75 with acute or convalescent COVID-19. Each CDR3 is given with its conserved first and last residue. A D gene is named only where the DNA matches it firmly. Size is stated for part of the rows, as once, few or many counts, or as a class when the clone is expanded.

>TRBV12-3/TRBV12-4|-|TRBJ2-7|-
TGTGCCAGCTCGAGGGAAACGGGGGAGCAGTACTTC
CASSRETGEQYF
>TRBV29-1|once|TRBJ1-1|-
TGCAGCGCGGGGTCGATGGGGGGCACTGAAGCTTTCTTT
CSAGSMGGTEAFF
>TRBV3-1/TRBV3-2|once|TRBJ1-1|TRBD1
TGTGCCAGCAGCCCCCCGAACAGGGGTGGCACTGAAGCTTTCTTT
CASSPPNRGGTEAFF
>TRBV27|few|TRBJ2-7|-
TGTGCCAGCAGTTTATTTCGGGGGGCAGGCTACGAGCAGTACTTC
CASSLFRGAGYEQYF
>TRBV30|once|TRBJ2-7|TRBD1
TGTGCCTGGAGTCCAACAGGGGGCGAGCAGTACTTC
CAWSPTGGEQYF
>TRBV28|-|TRBJ2-5|-
TGTGCCAGCAGTGGCGGGACTCTCCTTCAAGAGACCCAGTACTTC
CASSGGTLLQETQYF
>TRBV5-1|-|TRBJ2-3|TRBD2
TGCGCCAGCAGCTTGGCGGTTCGCGGGGGTCGCACAGATACGCAGTATTTT
CASSLAVRGGRTDTQYF
>TRBV7-2|-|TRBJ2-5|-
TGTGCCAGCAGCTTAGCGATTTGGGGTCCGGGGAACCAAGAGACCCAGTACTTC
CASSLAIWGPGNQETQYF
>TRBV20-1|-|TRBJ2-7|-
TGCAGTGCTAGTTGGGGGCCGAGCTCCTACGAGCAGTACTTC
CSASWGPSSYEQYF
>TRBV7-8|-|TRBJ2-7|-
TGTGCCAGCAGCTCCTTGGACAGAGTGGTGACCTACGAGCAGTACTTC
CASSSLDRVVTYEQYF
>TRBV3-1/TRBV3-2|-|TRBJ1-3|-
TGTGCCAGCAGCCAAGAAAGGCAGAGACAGCTCTCTGGAAACACCATATATTTT
CASSQERQRQLSGNTIYF
>TRBV28|-|TRBJ2-1|TRBD1
TGTGCCAGCAGAGGGGGCAGGGTTGTCGATGAGCAGTTCTTC
CASRGGRVVDEQFF
>TRBV29-1|-|TRBJ1-1|-
TGCAGCGTTGAACAGAACACTGAAGCTTTCTTT
CSVEQNTEAFF
>TRBV19|-|TRBJ1-5|-
TGTGCCAGTAGTATAAGGGAGCCGGGGCAGCCCCAGCATTTT
CASSIREPGQPQHF
>TRBV5-8|-|TRBJ1-5|-
TGTGCCAGCAGCTTGGAGGCCAGGCTTGATAGCAATCAGCCCCAGCATTTT
CASSLEARLDSNQPQHF
>TRBV3-1/TRBV3-2|-|TRBJ2-3|-
TGTGCCAGCAGCCAAGGGCAAGGGGCGAGCGTTACGCAGTATTTT
CASSQGQGASVTQYF
>TRBV12-3/TRBV12-4|-|TRBJ2-4|-
TGTGCCAGCAGTTTAGGGGGGGTTGACATTCAGTACTTC
CASSLGGVDIQYF
>TRBV28|-|TRBJ1-2|-
TGTGCCTCTCAAGACAGTTCGTCTACGGGCTACACCTTC
CASQDSSSTGYTF
>TRBV6-6|-|TRBJ2-5|TRBD2
TGTGCCAGCAGTTACGGGTCTAGCGGACAAGAGACCCAGTACTTC
CASSYGSSGQETQYF
>TRBV4-1|-|TRBJ1-5|TRBD1
TGCGCCAGCAGCCAAGAGGGGACAGGGGGAGGTCCCCAGCATTTT
CASSQEGTGGGPQHF
>TRBV7-2|once|TRBJ2-1|-
TGTGCCAGCAGCCCAAACAGGGGGGGGACTTACAATGAGCAGTTCTTC
CASSPNRGGTYNEQFF
>TRBV19|-|TRBJ2-2|-
TGTGCCAGTACTAACACCGGGGAGCTGTTTTTT
CASTNTGELFF